The present TCR beta chain was sequenced within a study of monozygotic twins with cystic fibrosis. Study information: Library input was approximately 2.7 micrograms of fragmented DNA, with approximately 16 PCR cycles. Findings and limits, study-wide: Co-twins had the most similar V usage for 13 of 16 pairs, J for 8. No link emerged between shared CDR3 counts and age, concordance or severity.

Sequencing was performed with immunoSEQ multiplex PCR; in TCRdb, only in-frame clones are kept and a portion is missing. The profile shows approximately 7,500 clones, 94% of them singletons. The CDR3 totals 13 residues. Germline lookup yields CDR1 SNHLY and CDR2 FYNNEI. V lost 8 bases and J lost 8, with 15 bases in between. About this clone itself: Its antigen remains unknown.

V is TRBV2 and J is TRBJ1-4, with D unresolved. The sequence came from a boy younger than 10 with cystic fibrosis. The specimen sequenced was blood. The CDR3 sequence is CASGYEVGEKLFF. In DNA form, the CDR3 reads TGTGCCAGCGGGTACGAGGTAGGAGAAAAACTGTTTTTT.